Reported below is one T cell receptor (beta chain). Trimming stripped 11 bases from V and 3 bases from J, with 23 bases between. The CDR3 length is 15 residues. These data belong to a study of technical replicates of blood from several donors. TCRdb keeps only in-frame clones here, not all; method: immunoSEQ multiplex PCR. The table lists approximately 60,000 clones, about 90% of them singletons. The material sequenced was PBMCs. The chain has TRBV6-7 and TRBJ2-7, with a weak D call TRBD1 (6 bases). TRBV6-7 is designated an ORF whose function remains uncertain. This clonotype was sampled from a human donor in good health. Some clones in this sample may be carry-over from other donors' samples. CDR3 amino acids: CAGHSNRDPYYEQYF. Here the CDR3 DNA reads TGTGCCGGCCATTCAAACAGGGACCCCTACTACGAGCAGTACTTC.